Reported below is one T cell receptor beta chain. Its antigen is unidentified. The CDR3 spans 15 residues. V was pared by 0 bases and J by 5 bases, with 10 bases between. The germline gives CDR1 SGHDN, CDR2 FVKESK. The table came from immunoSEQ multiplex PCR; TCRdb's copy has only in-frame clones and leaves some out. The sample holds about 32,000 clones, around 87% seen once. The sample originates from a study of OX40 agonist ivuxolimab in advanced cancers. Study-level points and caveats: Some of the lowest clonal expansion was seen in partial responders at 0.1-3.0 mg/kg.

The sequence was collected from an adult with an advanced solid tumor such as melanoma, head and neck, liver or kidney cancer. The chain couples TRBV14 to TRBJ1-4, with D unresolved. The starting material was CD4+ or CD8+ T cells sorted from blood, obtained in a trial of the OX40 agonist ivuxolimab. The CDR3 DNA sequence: TGTGCCAGCAGCCAAGATGGGTCCCTCAATGAAAAACTGTTTTTT. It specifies CASSQDGSLNEKLFF.